This T cell receptor beta chain was captured by sequencing in a study of PD-1 blockade in classical Hodgkin lymphoma. Study-level results: CD4+ but not CD8+ TCR diversity rose significantly by C4D1.

The CDR3 is 16 residues long. Trimming cost V 8 bases and J 4 bases; bases outside gene matches: 15. CDR1 is MNHEY and CDR2 is SMNVEV in the germline V gene (reference sequence). The protocol was immunoSEQ multiplex PCR, while the TCRdb copy is restricted to in-frame clones and leaves out a portion. The sample contains 5,500 to 9,000 clones, about 77% of which appear only once. In this sample, this clone turned up once. Antigen specificity is unknown. Every patient had relapsed following autologous stem cell transplantation, and cohorts differed in brentuximab vedotin exposure. Complete response, partial response or progressive disease were the best responses.

The starting material was peripheral blood mononuclear cells (PBMCs), obtained before the second cycle of nivolumab. The TCR sequence derives from a human donor with classical Hodgkin lymphoma. V is TRBV27 and J is TRBJ1-1; 8 bases agree with TRBD1. The CDR3 sequence is CASRTVRTGSITEAFF. CDR3 DNA sequence: TGTGCCAGCCGCACCGTCCGGACAGGGTCTATCACTGAAGCTTTCTTT.